The 5 T cell receptor beta chains given below trace back to one sample, sequenced in a study of blood T cells in healthy people across ages (dated by TCRdb to the mid-2010s). The protocol used for the library was 5' RACE. Data came from an Illumina HiSeq 2500. A second 7 to 11 cycle PCR used a sample-barcoded 5' primer and a J-beta primer mix. TCRdb reprocessed the public reads (quality trimming at Q25 with fastp, clone calling with MiXCR) and kept in-frame beta chains. One record per CDR3 amino acid sequence lists the most common genes and DNA. This sample has fewer than 650,000 distinct CDR3 sequences in its table, and approximately 26% of those were observed once. The ten largest make up 3% to 4% of the sample. The sample was also reused in another study, on T cells of mothers and their children.

The specimen sequenced was blood. These receptors were obtained from a boy aged 2-15 years in good health.

The chain couples TRBV29-1 to TRBJ2-7; D gene ambiguous. The CDR3 has 13 amino acids. Germline CDR1 SQVTM, CDR2 ANQGSEA. V gave up 6 bases and J gave up 0 bases, with 12 bases separating them. The CDR3 nucleotides are TGCAGCGTCGCAGGACGGAGCTCCTACGAGCAGTACTTC. As protein: CSVAGRSSYEQYF.

This clonotype has a count of ten or more. The chain joins TRBV7-9 to TRBJ1-1; perhaps TRBD1 as D (6 bases). V lost 5 bases and J lost 5, with 15 bases in between. This CDR3 has 14 residues. The V gene's germline CDR1 is SEHNR and CDR2 FQNEAQ (reference sequence). CDR3 DNA sequence: TGTGCCAGCAGCCAGCGAGGGCAGGGGACTGAAGCTTTCTTT. Its translation: CASSQRGQGTEAFF.

This clonotype was counted many times. This sequence joins TRBV14 and TRBJ1-1, with D uncertain. Per the germline V gene, CDR1 is SGHDN and CDR2 is FVKESK. Deletions cut 1 base from V and 6 bases from J, with 9 bases between. The CDR3 is 13 residues long. The CDR3 region is CASSQVTSSEAFF. CDR3 DNA: TGTGCCAGCAGCCAAGTTACCAGTTCTGAAGCTTTCTTT.

J is TRBJ2-5 and V is TRBV25-1, with a weak D call TRBD1 (6 bases). Germline loops: CDR1 MGHDK, CDR2 SYGVNS. The CDR3 has 13 residues. Trimming stripped 7 bases from V and 5 bases from J, with 14 bases between. CDR3 coding DNA: TGTGCCAGCAAAGGCAGGGGCTGGGAGACCCAGTACTTC. Encoded protein: CASKGRGWETQYF.

The CDR3 sequence: CASSLGAGAASYNEQFF. DNA of the CDR3: TGTGCCAGCAGTCTGGGGGCGGGGGCGGCCTCCTACAATGAGCAGTTCTTC. This chain joins TRBV6-1 and TRBJ2-1, with D possibly matching TRBD2 (7 bases). Looked up from germline, CDR1 is MNHNS and CDR2 is SASEGT. This CDR3 is built from 17 residues. The germline V and J ends were trimmed by 5 bases and 0 bases, with 17 bases remaining between them.